The 24 T cell receptor beta chains presented below share a single source sample, sequenced in a study of control samples from healthy donors and cancer patients (TCRdb year 2020). The library came from the immunoSEQ multiplex PCR assay. TCRdb's version of the immuneACCESS table is confined to in-frame rearrangements and falls short of the full clone set. An unresolved V gene accounts for under half of the shortfall where checked; the remainder is of unknown origin. Here the sample has about 120,000 clones; 75% to 90% occur a single time. About 1% of the sample lies in the top ten. The sequencing input was PBMCs. The source of these receptors is a woman between 45 and 65 years old with colorectal cancer.

The chain joins TRBV18 to TRBJ1-6; 10 nucleotides line up with TRBD1. Looked up from germline, CDR1 is KGHSH and CDR2 is LQKENI. This CDR3 is built from 14 residues. Trimming removed 3 bases from V and 10 bases from J; junction bases left unmatched: 3. The CDR3 nucleotides read TGTGCCAGCTCACCGGACAGGGGGGGCTCACCCCTCCACTTT. It translates to CASSPDRGGSPLHF.

CDR3 nucleotides: TGTGCCAGCAGTTATCTCGGTGAAGCTTTCTTT. Protein: CASSYLGEAFF. The V gene is TRBV12-3 or TRBV12-4, the J gene TRBJ1-1; D unclear. The CDR3 has 11 amino acids. The V end was cut by 4 bases, the J end by 7 bases, with 7 bases between.

The chain combines TRBV9 with TRBJ2-2, with unresolved D. Germline assignment: CDR1 SGDLS and CDR2 YYNGEE. CDR3 length: 14 amino acids. The V and J ends lost 0 bases and 4 bases respectively, with 7 bases between them. The CDR3 sequence: CASSVVAITGELFF. The CDR3 DNA sequence: TGTGCCAGCAGCGTAGTGGCGATCACCGGGGAGCTGTTTTTT. The full variable domain, with the rest looked up from reference TRBV9 and TRBJ2-2, is DSGVTQTPKHLITATGQRVTLRCSPRSGDLSVYWYQQSLDQGLQFLIQYYNGEERAKGNILERFSAQQFPDLHSELNLSSLELGDSALYFCASSVVAITGELFFGEGSRLTVL.

The CDR3 sequence: CASSQDRDLAGVPGELFF. CDR3 DNA sequence: TGCGCCAGCAGCCAAGATAGGGATCTCGCGGGAGTTCCCGGGGAGCTGTTTTTT. The chain has TRBV4-1 and TRBJ2-2; 7 bases match TRBD2. J was trimmed by 6 bases and V by 0 bases; bases with no gene match: 13. This CDR3 comprises 18 residues. Germline lookup yields CDR1 MGHRA and CDR2 YSYEKL.

The CDR3 here is CASSRQGSGANVLTF. CDR3 nucleotide sequence: TGTGCCAGCAGCCGACAGGGGTCTGGGGCCAACGTCCTGACTTTC. The V call is TRBV7-6, the J call TRBJ2-6; 8 bases are a match to TRBD1. Germline CDR1 reads SGHVS; CDR2 reads FNYEAQ. The CDR3 extends over 15 amino acids. V shed 5 bases, J shed 1 base, and the junction held 1 base outside the gene matches. The complete variable domain, with remaining parts taken from reference TRBV7-6 and TRBJ2-6, reads GAGVSQSPRYKVTKRGQDVALRCDPISGHVSLYWYRQALGQGPEFLTYFNYEAQQDKSGLPNDRFSAERPEGSISTLTIQRTEQRDSAMYRCASSRQGSGANVLTFGAGSRLTVL.

The chain has TRBV10-3 and TRBJ2-5, with D hard to call. Germline V gene lookup returns CDR1 ENHRY and CDR2 SYGVKD. Trimming removed 3 bases from V and 1 base from J, with 9 bases in between. The CDR3 extends over 14 amino acids. The CDR3 is CAISDDTVQETQYF. The CDR3 coding sequence is TGTGCCATCAGTGACGACACCGTCCAAGAGACCCAGTACTTC.

V and J are TRBV6-2 or TRBV6-3 and TRBJ1-1, with D maybe TRBD1 (6 bases). Germline V CDR1 and CDR2: MNHEY, SVGEGT. The CDR3 is 13 amino acids. Trimming took off 4 bases at V and 5 bases at J, with 11 bases between the two ends. The DNA of the CDR3 is TGTGCCAGCAGTTTTAAACAGGGAACTGAAGCTTTCTTT. Its protein is CASSFKQGTEAFF.

J is TRBJ2-3 and V is TRBV12-3 or TRBV12-4; D not certain. V lost 2 bases and J 4 bases, leaving 1 base between the germline ends. The CDR3 length is 11 residues. The CDR3 nucleotides are TGTGCCAGCAGTTTATCAGATACGCAGTATTTT. This translates into CASSLSDTQYF.

J is TRBJ2-7 and V is TRBV12-5; the D call may be TRBD1 or TRBD2 (6 bases each). The ends were cut back, 6 bases at V and 3 bases at J, with 27 bases in the middle. Germline lookup yields CDR1 LGHNT and CDR2 FRNRAP. The CDR3 runs to 18 residues. CDR3 residues: CASGPASGYPGAFYEQYF. CDR3 DNA: TGTGCTAGTGGCCCGGCATCCGGTTATCCGGGGGCCTTCTACGAGCAGTACTTC.

The chain carries TRBV2 and TRBJ2-1, with TRBD1 matching 8 bases. The CDR3 is 13 residues long. V dropped 3 bases and J dropped 12; count of bases not matched to a gene: 7. Germline V gives CDR1 SNHLY, CDR2 FYNNEI. The CDR3 here is CASSEGQVVVQFF. The CDR3 nucleotides read TGTGCCAGCAGTGAGGGACAGGTCGTGGTGCAGTTCTTC.

The V call is TRBV29-1, the J call TRBJ1-1, with 10 bases that match TRBD1. CDR1 is SQVTM and CDR2 is ANQGSEA in the germline V gene. Germline trimming cut 4 bases from V and 1 base from J; bases unmatched to any gene: 6. CDR3 length equals 15 residues. The CDR3 coding sequence is TGCAGCGTTGGAGGAAGGGACAGGGGGAACACTGAAGCTTTCTTT. Translating gives CSVGGRDRGNTEAFF. The whole variable domain, filled in from reference TRBV29-1 and TRBJ1-1, reads SAVISQKPSRDICQRGTSLTIQCQVDSQVTMMFWYRQQPGQSLTLIATANQGSEATYESGFVIDKFPISRPNLTFSTLTVSNMSPEDSSIYLCSVGGRDRGNTEAFFGQGTRLTVV.

CDR3 sequence reads: CATSGSQGEGYNEQFF. DNA for the CDR3: TGTGCCACCAGCGGATCCCAGGGAGAAGGGTACAATGAGCAGTTCTTC. This sequence joins TRBV24-1 and TRBJ2-1; D might be TRBD1 or TRBD2, each matching 5 bases. This CDR3 spans 16 amino acids. Trimming removed 7 bases at V and 4 bases at J, with 19 bases between. Germline CDR1 reads KGHDR; CDR2 reads SFDVKD.

The J gene is TRBJ2-4, the V gene TRBV18; 8 nucleotides align to TRBD1. Germline CDR1 reads KGHSH; CDR2 reads LQKENI. The trim removed 0 bases at V and 7 bases at J, leaving 5 bases unmatched. The CDR3 covers 15 residues. The CDR3 here is CASSPPTGGMNIQYF. CDR3 in DNA: TGTGCCAGCTCACCACCAACAGGGGGAATGAACATTCAGTACTTC.

The J gene is TRBJ2-1, the V gene TRBV7-3, with D possibly TRBD1 on 7 matching bases. The CDR3 extends over 15 amino acids. Trimming cost V 2 bases and J 4 bases, with 12 bases left between them. Germline CDR1 reads SGHTA; CDR2 reads FQGTGA. This CDR3 is CASSLAGGRYNEQFF. CDR3 coding DNA: TGTGCCAGCAGCTTAGCAGGGGGGAGGTACAATGAGCAGTTCTTC.

The chain is built from TRBV30 and TRBJ2-7; unclear D gene. Trimming stripped 2 bases from V and 3 bases from J, with 11 bases between. This CDR3 is 13 amino acids long. Germline loops: CDR1 GTSNPN, CDR2 SVGIG (reference sequence). CDR3 sequence: CAWSLAGGYEQYF. The CDR3 DNA sequence: TGTGCCTGGAGTTTGGCAGGTGGCTACGAGCAGTACTTC.

The rearrangement joins TRBV3-1 (or the pseudogene TRBV3-2) to TRBJ2-2; D perhaps matches TRBD2 (6 bases). The V gene lost 4 bases and the J gene lost 6 bases, with 12 bases spanning the gap. Germline V CDR1 and CDR2: LGHDT, YNNKEL (reference sequence). The CDR3 loop spans 14 amino acids. This CDR3 is CASSRLDIAGELFF. CDR3 nucleotides: TGTGCCAGCAGCCGACTAGACATAGCCGGGGAGCTGTTTTTT.

The rearrangement joins TRBV5-5 to TRBJ1-1; D gene uncertain. In germline, CDR1 is SGHKS, CDR2 YYEKEE (reference sequence). The CDR3 covers 15 residues. V shed 0 bases and J shed 0 bases, with 9 bases lying between them. The CDR3 reads CASSLESRMNTEAFF. As DNA, the CDR3 is TGTGCCAGCAGCTTGGAGTCAAGGATGAACACTGAAGCTTTCTTT.

This chain links TRBV5-1 with TRBJ2-7, with a tentative D call TRBD2 (5 bases). Trimming cost V 0 bases and J 4 bases, with 17 bases left between them. CDR3 length: 16 residues. CDR1 and CDR2 from the germline V gene are SGHRS and YFSETQ. The CDR3 nucleotides are TGCGCCAGCAGCTTGGGCTGGGGTGAGGGCCCATACGAGCAGTACTTC. The encoded protein is CASSLGWGEGPYEQYF.

V and J are TRBV5-1 and TRBJ2-2; TRBD2 agrees at 12 bases. This CDR3 is 16 amino acids long. In germline, CDR1 is SGHRS, CDR2 YFSETQ. The V and J ends lost 2 bases and 4 bases, in that order; junction bases with no gene match: 3. As DNA, the CDR3 is TGCGCCAGCAGCTTTGGACTAGCGGGAATCACCGGGGAGCTGTTTTTT. It specifies CASSFGLAGITGELFF.

The V gene is TRBV25-1, the J gene TRBJ2-1; 10 bases line up with TRBD2. V trimming: 3 bases; J trimming: 3 bases; junction bases outside the gene matches: 2. CDR1 and CDR2 from the germline V gene are MGHDK and SYGVNS. The CDR3 length is 15 residues. CDR3 bases: TGTGCCAGCAGTGATCTAGCGGGGGTCTACAATGAGCAGTTCTTC. It encodes CASSDLAGVYNEQFF.

The chain carries TRBV13 and TRBJ2-5, with no clear D. The CDR3 is made up of 14 amino acids. The ends were cut back, 7 bases at V and 5 bases at J, with 17 bases in the middle. The germline V gene has CDR1 PRHDT and CDR2 FYEKMQ (reference sequence). CDR3 coding DNA: TGTGCCAGCAAAAAGGGCGCGAATCTGGAGACCCAGTACTTC. This translates into CASKKGANLETQYF.

V gene TRBV30 combines with J gene TRBJ1-3; D perhaps matches TRBD1 (6 bases). Between the trimmed V and J ends, which lost 1 base and 1 base, there was a span of 8 bases. CDR3 length: 14 amino acids. Germline V gene lookup returns CDR1 GTSNPN and CDR2 SVGIG (reference sequence). The CDR3 sequence is CAWSAGVSGNTIYF. The CDR3 DNA follows: TGTGCCTGGAGTGCAGGGGTTTCTGGAAACACCATATATTTT.

The rearrangement uses TRBV19 and TRBJ1-4, with 8 bases matching TRBD1. V dropped 7 bases and J dropped 5; count of bases not matched to a gene: 9. The CDR3 contains 15 residues. Germline lookup yields CDR1 LNHDA and CDR2 SQIVND (reference sequence). The CDR3, as DNA: TGTGCCAGTATGGAATTAGACAGGGGAAATGAAAAACTGTTTTTT. Protein sequence: CASMELDRGNEKLFF.

The chain recombines TRBV20-1 with TRBJ1-2; D is undetermined. Deletions cut 4 bases from V and 8 bases from J, with 8 bases between. CDR1 and CDR2 (germline): DFQATT, SNEGSKA (reference sequence). This CDR3 region has 10 residues. CDR3 nucleotides: TGCAGTGCTATAGACATGGGCTACACCTTC. Protein product: CSAIDMGYTF.